These T cell receptor beta chains were read from a single sample in a study of T-cell reconstitution after alpha-beta-depleted transplantation in children. TCRdb used MiXCR to reprocess the PCR reads, holding one entry per CDR3 protein. The sample has 260,000 or so distinct CDR3 sequences, about 11% seen once; the top ten hold roughly 2.6%. Specimen: PBMCs from the stem cell graft donor, collected from the stem cell graft. These receptor sequences come from a human donor who donated a stem cell graft to a child with acute lymphoblastic leukemia. The CDR3 runs from the conserved cysteine through the conserved F or W. D genes are given only for firm matches. The listing skips clone size in some rows; elsewhere it reads once, few, many or a size class.

TRBV7-7	many	TRBJ2-2	-	CASSPARTGNTGELFF	TGTGCTAGCAGCCCTGCCAGGACGGGGAACACCGGGGAGCTGTTTTTT
TRBV19	many	TRBJ2-7	-	CASSMGLGIAYEQYF	TGTGCCAGTAGTATGGGACTCGGAATAGCCTACGAGCAGTACTTC
TRBV12-3/TRBV12-4	many	TRBJ1-1	-	CASTWDNTEAFF	TGTGCCAGCACCTGGGACAACACTGAAGCTTTCTTT
TRBV27	many	TRBJ2-1	TRBD2	CASSPGLAGAVREQFF	TGTGCCAGCAGTCCCGGACTAGCGGGGGCGGTTCGGGAGCAGTTCTTC
TRBV6-2/TRBV6-3	many	TRBJ2-7	-	CASSARRYYEQYF	TGTGCCAGCAGTGCACGTCGGTACTACGAGCAGTACTTC
TRBV5-1	many	TRBJ2-5	TRBD2	CASQAGGPGRETQYF	TGCGCCAGCCAAGCGGGAGGGCCGGGTCGTGAGACCCAGTACTTC
TRBV7-3	-	TRBJ2-5	TRBD1	CASSLLRTGKETQYF	TGTGCCAGCAGCCTCCTTAGGACAGGGAAAGAGACCCAGTACTTC
TRBV19	-	TRBJ1-5	-	CASEGGNNQPQHF	TGTGCCAGTGAGGGGGGAAACAATCAGCCCCAGCATTTT
TRBV12-3/TRBV12-4	many	TRBJ2-7	TRBD1	CASRGQGKFYEQYF	TGTGCCAGCAGAGGACAGGGAAAATTCTACGAGCAGTACTTC
TRBV20-1	many	TRBJ2-2	TRBD1	CSARGWGQGRAGELFF	TGCAGTGCTAGAGGTTGGGGACAGGGGAGAGCCGGGGAGCTGTTTTTT
TRBV28	-	TRBJ2-1	TRBD2	CASSFKTSGRVEQFF	TGTGCCAGCAGTTTCAAGACTAGCGGGAGAGTTGAGCAGTTCTTC
TRBV24-1	many	TRBJ2-5	TRBD1	CATSDLGTGIAQETQYF	TGTGCCACCAGTGATTTAGGGACAGGGATCGCCCAAGAGACCCAGTACTTC
TRBV3-1	many	TRBJ2-7	-	CASSQGHLEQYF	TGTGCCAGCAGCCAAGGCCACCTCGAGCAGTACTTC
TRBV5-6	many	TRBJ2-1	-	CASSAGSEQFF	TGTGCCAGCAGCGCTGGTTCCGAGCAGTTCTTC
TRBV5-1	many	TRBJ2-3	TRBD1	CASGDSFSTDTQYF	TGCGCCAGCGGGGACAGCTTCAGCACAGATACGCAGTATTTT
TRBV5-6	many	TRBJ2-1	TRBD2	CASSFTSGGWSYNEQFF	TGTGCCAGCAGCTTCACTAGCGGGGGATGGTCCTACAATGAGCAGTTCTTC
TRBV28	many	TRBJ2-1	-	CASRGWNEQFF	TGTGCCAGCAGGGGTTGGAATGAGCAGTTCTTC